Following are 2 T cell receptor beta chains from one sample sequenced in a study of cytomegalovirus exposure and HLA in healthy donors. PCR was performed using 60 Vbeta and 13 Jbeta primers. The method was immunoSEQ multiplex PCR; TCRdb's version includes in-frame clones alone and lacks a portion of them. Of around 33,000 clones in the sample, roughly 90% were seen once. What was sequenced was PBMCs. The receptors were sampled from a woman aged 18-29 years in good health and CMV-seronegative.

The CDR3 here is CASSLAGQEQFF. CDR3 DNA: TGTGCCAGCAGCTTGGCGGGACAAGAGCAGTTCTTC. The chain links TRBV5-6 to TRBJ2-1; maybe TRBD1 (6 bases). V was shortened by 0 bases and J by 10 bases, with 8 bases between the two germline ends. The germline V gene has CDR1 SGHDT and CDR2 YYEEEE. The CDR3 length is 12 residues.

The chain is built from TRBV2 and TRBJ2-1, with D perhaps TRBD2 (5 bases). This CDR3 is built from 18 residues. V was trimmed by 0 bases and J by 0 bases, leaving 15 bases between them. Looked up from germline, CDR1 is SNHLY and CDR2 is FYNNEI. CDR3 coding DNA: TGTGCCAGCAGTGAAGCGCGGGCTAGCACCCTCTCCTACAATGAGCAGTTCTTC. Translated, it gives CASSEARASTLSYNEQFF.